Below are 19 T cell receptor beta chains sequenced from a single sample in a study of T-cell memory formation after mild COVID-19. In TCRdb, the 5' RACE reads were re-called with MiXCR into one record per CDR3 protein. The sample shows 450,000 to 650,000 distinct CDR3 sequences, approximately 19% of them seen only once. Specimen: PBMCs or a T cell subset sorted from them (not recorded which). The source of these receptors is an adult woman who had mild COVID-19 (a few samples of this study predate the infection). Cell type and time point are not known.

The CDR3 loop reads CSARPWDSYEQYF. CDR3 coding DNA: TGCAGTGCTAGACCGTGGGACAGCTACGAGCAGTACTTC. V usage is TRBV20-1 and J usage is TRBJ2-7; TRBD1 aligns across 7 bases. Germline trimming cut 2 bases from V and 3 bases from J; bases unmatched to any gene: 4. The CDR3 runs to 13 residues. CDR1 is DFQATT, CDR2 SNEGSKA, per germline (reference sequence).

This clonotype was detected only a few times. The chain links TRBV9 to TRBJ2-2; 11 bases fit TRBD2. Germline V lookup: CDR1 SGDLS, CDR2 YYNGEE. With 4 bases clipped from V and 0 bases from J, the junction kept 8 bases outside the gene matches. The CDR3 is made up of 18 amino acids. The CDR3 spells CASSPTGLAATNTGELFF. The CDR3 bases are TGTGCCAGCAGCCCCACGGGACTAGCGGCAACGAACACCGGGGAGCTGTTTTTT. The full variable domain, rest sourced from reference TRBV9 and TRBJ2-2, is DSGVTQTPKHLITATGQRVTLRCSPRSGDLSVYWYQQSLDQGLQFLIQYYNGEERAKGNILERFSAQQFPDLHSELNLSSLELGDSALYFCASSPTGLAATNTGELFFGEGSRLTVL.

This clonotype was seen only a few times. The chain employs TRBV4-2 and TRBJ2-1; no clear D gene. Trimming took off 0 bases at V and 2 bases at J, with 17 bases between the two ends. The CDR3 spans 18 residues. Germline values: CDR1 LGHNA, CDR2 YNFKEQ. The CDR3: CASSQETSSARPYNEQFF. The CDR3 DNA reads TGTGCCAGCAGCCAAGAAACGAGTTCCGCCCGGCCCTACAATGAGCAGTTCTTC.

To note about this clonotype: A read error may account for a junction end that differs from germline. J is TRBJ1-1 and V is TRBV4-1; no clear D. This CDR3 is 14 amino acids long. The germline V gene has CDR1 MGHRA and CDR2 YSYEKL. DNA of the CDR3: TGCGCCAGCAGACAAGTGGGAGTGAACACTGAAGCTTTCTTT. It yields the protein CASRQVGVNTEAFF.

The V gene is TRBV2, the J gene TRBJ1-1, with unresolved D. CDR3 size: 13 residues. Trimming removed 10 bases from V and 1 base from J, with 13 bases in between. CDR1 and CDR2 from the germline V gene are SNHLY and FYNNEI. The CDR3 loop reads CAIDRQTNTEAFF. DNA of the CDR3: TGTGCCATCGATAGGCAGACGAACACTGAAGCTTTCTTT. Full variable domain (outside the CDR3, taken from reference TRBV2 and TRBJ1-1): EPEVTQTPSHQVTQMGQEVILRCVPISNHLYFYWYRQILGQKVEFLVSFYNNEISEKSEIFDDQFSVERPDGSNFTLKIRSTKLEDSAMYFCAIDRQTNTEAFFGQGTRLTVV.

This clonotype was observed a few times. This sequence joins TRBV5-4 and TRBJ2-3; 9 bases fit TRBD2. Germline V gene data show CDR1 as SGHNT and CDR2 as YYREEE (reference sequence). This CDR3 comprises 14 residues. V shed 0 bases, J shed 9 bases, and the junction held 5 bases outside the gene matches. CDR3 region: CASSLVAGDATQYF. The CDR3 region has the DNA TGTGCCAGCAGCTTGGTAGCGGGGGACGCCACGCAGTATTTT.

The chain couples TRBV5-8 to TRBJ2-1; 7 bases are shared with TRBD2. Germline trimming cut 5 bases from V and 4 bases from J; bases unmatched to any gene: 12. There are 16 residues in the CDR3. The germline CDR1 and CDR2 sequences are SGHTS and YDEGEE. CDR3: CASSPVGSSGYNEQFF. As DNA, the CDR3 is TGTGCCAGCAGTCCCGTTGGGTCTAGCGGATACAATGAGCAGTTCTTC.

The sample holds a few counts of this clonotype. The chain couples TRBV7-3 to TRBJ2-2; TRBD1 agrees at 7 bases. The CDR3 extends over 15 amino acids. J was trimmed by 4 bases and V by 6 bases; bases with no gene match: 8. The germline V gene has CDR1 SGHTA and CDR2 FQGTGA. In DNA form, the CDR3 reads TGTGCCAGCAGACCCGGGACAGTGGCCACCGGGGAGCTGTTTTTT. Protein: CASRPGTVATGELFF.

The rearrangement joins TRBV5-1 to TRBJ2-4; 7 bases fit TRBD2. The CDR3 has 16 amino acids. The germline CDR1 and CDR2 sequences are SGHRS and YFSETQ. V shed 1 base, J shed 6 bases, and the junction held 10 bases outside the gene matches. CDR3 sequence reads: CASSLQAAGGGNIQYF. The CDR3 DNA sequence: TGCGCCAGCAGCTTGCAAGCGGCCGGCGGGGGAAACATTCAGTACTTC.

This clonotype has just a few counts. The chain uses TRBV30 and TRBJ1-2, with D possibly TRBD1 on 6 matching bases. Germline V gene lookup returns CDR1 GTSNPN and CDR2 SVGIG (reference sequence). With 3 bases removed from V and 5 bases from J, the gap between germline ends came to 22 bases. CDR3 length: 16 residues. The CDR3 region has the DNA TGTGCCTGGAGCGAACTTCCGGGACATCAGATTTATGGCTACACCTTC. Its translation: CAWSELPGHQIYGYTF.

Only a few counts were recorded for this clonotype. This rearrangement joins TRBV7-8 to TRBJ1-1; the D is unclear. Germline V gives CDR1 SGHVS, CDR2 FQNEAQ. This CDR3 is built from 12 residues. V was cut by 5 bases and J by 8 bases, with 12 bases left in between. In DNA, the CDR3 is TGTGCCAGCAGCCCCTTTCAGGTAGAAGCTTTCTTT. As protein: CASSPFQVEAFF.

V usage is TRBV6-2 or TRBV6-3 and J usage is TRBJ2-3; the match to TRBD1 covers 12 bases. Germline values: CDR1 MNHEY, CDR2 SVGEGT. The length of the CDR3 is 15 residues. V gave up 5 bases and J gave up 6 bases; unmatched junction bases: 6. The CDR3 loop is CASSDGTGGADTQYF. As DNA, the CDR3 is TGTGCCAGCAGTGACGGGACAGGGGGCGCGGATACGCAGTATTTT.

The chain carries TRBV7-9 and TRBJ1-2; the D gene is possibly TRBD1 (6 bases). V lost 1 base to trimming and J lost 6 bases, with 12 bases between them. The V gene's germline CDR1 is SEHNR and CDR2 FQNEAQ (reference sequence). The CDR3 loop spans 14 amino acids. CDR3 nucleotides: TGTGCCAGCAGCTTAGAGGGGGGGATTCATGGCTACACCTTC. This encodes CASSLEGGIHGYTF. Together with reference TRBV7-9 and TRBJ1-2, the CDR3 gives the full variable domain: DTGVSQNPRHKITKRGQNVTFRCDPISEHNRLYWYRQTLGQGPEFLTYFQNEAQLEKSRLLSDRFSAERPKGSFSTLEIQRTEQGDSAMYLCASSLEGGIHGYTFGSGTRLTVV.

There are a few counts of this clonotype. The chain joins TRBV20-1 to TRBJ2-3; 12 bases match TRBD2. The CDR3 has 18 amino acids. V shed 0 bases, J shed 0 bases, and the junction held 7 bases outside the gene matches. Germline V gives CDR1 DFQATT, CDR2 SNEGSKA (reference sequence). As DNA, the CDR3 is TGCAGTGCTAGAGATGCTAGCGGGGGGGCGCATAGCACAGATACGCAGTATTTT. Translating gives CSARDASGGAHSTDTQYF.

The CDR3 DNA sequence: TGTGCCAGCTCTCAAGGGACTTCAGATGAGCAGTTCTTC. The encoded protein is CASSQGTSDEQFF. V is TRBV18 and J is TRBJ2-1, with D maybe TRBD2 (6 bases). Germline CDR1 is KGHSH and CDR2 is LQKENI. Between the trimmed V and J ends, which lost 6 bases and 8 bases, there was a span of 14 bases. The length of the CDR3 is 13 residues. Together with reference TRBV18 and TRBJ2-1, the CDR3 gives the full variable domain: NAGVMQNPRHLVRRRGQEARLRCSPMKGHSHVYWYRQLPEEGLKFMVYLQKENIIDESGMPKERFSAEFPKEGPSILRIQQVVRGDSAAYFCASSQGTSDEQFFGPGTRLTVL.

The rearrangement joins TRBV6-6 to TRBJ1-6; no firm D call. The V gene's germline CDR1 is MNHNY and CDR2 SVGAGI (reference sequence). The V gene lost 0 bases and the J gene lost 0 bases, with 9 bases spanning the gap. The CDR3 totals 17 residues. CDR3 sequence: CASSYSIARSYNSPLHF. DNA for the CDR3: TGTGCCAGCAGTTACTCGATTGCGCGCTCCTATAATTCACCCCTCCACTTT.

The rearrangement uses TRBV27 and TRBJ2-7; D might be TRBD1 (5 bases). The CDR3 totals 14 residues. Germline CDR1 MNHEY, CDR2 SMNVEV (reference sequence). Trimming took off 4 bases at V and 3 bases at J, with 13 bases between the two ends. The chain's CDR3 is CASSSQGSNYEQYF. The CDR3 nucleotides read TGTGCCAGCAGTTCCCAGGGATCGAACTACGAGCAGTACTTC.

V gene TRBV6-6 combines with J gene TRBJ2-2, with D perhaps being TRBD1 or TRBD2 (5 bases each). Per germline, CDR1 MNHNY and CDR2 SVGAGI (reference sequence). V was cut by 2 bases and J by 2 bases, with 9 bases left in between. This CDR3 comprises 15 residues. The CDR3 DNA is TGTGCCAGCAGTTACCGGGACCTCAACACCGGGGAGCTGTTTTTT. Translating it yields CASSYRDLNTGELFF.

Here the CDR3 DNA reads TGTGCCAGCAGTTCCGTCCATCAGCTAGCCGAAGCTTTCTTT. This gives the protein CASSSVHQLAEAFF. The chain recombines TRBV7-2 with TRBJ1-1; D is undetermined. This CDR3 region has 14 residues. CDR1 is SGHTA, CDR2 FQGNSA, per germline. V was shortened by 6 bases and J by 8 bases, with 19 bases between the two germline ends.